The 2 T cell receptor beta chains below come from one sample, sequenced in a study of CXCR3-negative and CXCR3-positive naive CD8 T cells. UMI labels and 5' RACE were used to prepare the TRB cDNA libraries. TCRdb reanalyzed the 5' RACE reads, giving one entry per CDR3 protein sequence and no DNA. This table lists around 81,000 distinct CDR3 sequences. Material: naive CXCR3- CD8+ T cells from blood. Subset specified: CD45RO-CCR7+CD27+CD95- naive CD8+ T cells lacking CXCR3 (TNR3-). Receptor source: a human donor in good health. Some clones in this sample may be carry-over from other donors' samples.

The chain is built from TRBV15 and TRBJ2-1; the TRBD1 assignment by TCRdb is unverifiable without DNA. CDR3 length: 15 amino acids. The germline CDR1 and CDR2 sequences are LNHNV and YYDKDF (reference sequence). CDR3 loop: CATSRDSQGWDEQFF.

This chain joins TRBV4-1 and TRBJ1-2; TCRdb reports TRBD1, a call that lacks DNA to check it against. The CDR3 totals 16 residues. Germline loops: CDR1 MGHRA, CDR2 YSYEKL. CDR3 protein: CASSQDRGDRPSGYTF.